This TCR beta chain was captured in a study of shared clonotypes between healthy human individuals. Study conclusions and caveats: Estimated richness was generally greater in naive than memory subsets. Approximately 4.5% was the fraction of naive CD4 clonotypes found shared across several donors.

For this clone: Its antigen remains unidentified.

Donors included only healthy HIV-negative adults lacking recent acute infections or vaccinations. Germline V CDR1 and CDR2: SGHVS, FQNEAQ. The CDR3 is 16 residues long. V shed 5 bases and J shed 4 bases, with 20 bases lying between them. For each subset, genomic DNA was distributed in equal portions over several immunoSEQ plates. Generated by immunoSEQ multiplex PCR, the TCRdb table keeps only in-frame clones and is missing some. The sample holds a few million clones, 85% to 95% seen once. The chain links TRBV7-8 to TRBJ1-2; tentatively, D is TRBD1 (5 bases). Sequencing was performed on naive CD4+ T cells from PBMCs. Sample subset: CD45RA+ positively selected. The receptor comes from a man aged 18 to 30 in good health. Some clones in this sample may be carry-over from other donors' samples. The CDR3 loop is CASSQKPREQFYGYTF. The CDR3 DNA sequence: TGTGCCAGCAGCCAAAAACCCAGGGAACAATTCTATGGCTACACCTTC.